This entry concerns a single T cell receptor beta chain. Isolated RNA was reverse transcribed into cDNA used as the sequencing template. The table came from immunoSEQ multiplex PCR; TCRdb's copy has only in-frame clones and leaves some out. The sample consists of 150,000 to 200,000 clones, around 58% of them appearing once. This entry comes from a study of CD8+ T cells in alopecia areata. The treatment denotes: oral pan-JAK inhibitor, 5-10 mg twice daily. This receptor was identified in a human donor with alopecia areata. The sequenced sample was CD8+ T cells sorted from blood, obtained at week 24, from a patient treated with tofacitinib.

The chain's CDR3 is CASSFPGQSNYGYTF. The CDR3 DNA follows: TGTGCCAGCAGCTTCCCGGGACAGAGTAACTATGGCTACACCTTC. The chain has TRBV7-9 and TRBJ1-2, with 7 bases fitting TRBD1. V dropped 3 bases and J dropped 1; count of bases not matched to a gene: 5. Per germline, CDR1 SEHNR and CDR2 FQNEAQ (reference sequence). The CDR3 length is 15 residues. The full variable domain, completed using reference TRBV7-9 and TRBJ1-2, is DTGVSQNPRHKITKRGQNVTFRCDPISEHNRLYWYRQTLGQGPEFLTYFQNEAQLEKSRLLSDRFSAERPKGSFSTLEIQRTEQGDSAMYLCASSFPGQSNYGYTFGSGTRLTVV.